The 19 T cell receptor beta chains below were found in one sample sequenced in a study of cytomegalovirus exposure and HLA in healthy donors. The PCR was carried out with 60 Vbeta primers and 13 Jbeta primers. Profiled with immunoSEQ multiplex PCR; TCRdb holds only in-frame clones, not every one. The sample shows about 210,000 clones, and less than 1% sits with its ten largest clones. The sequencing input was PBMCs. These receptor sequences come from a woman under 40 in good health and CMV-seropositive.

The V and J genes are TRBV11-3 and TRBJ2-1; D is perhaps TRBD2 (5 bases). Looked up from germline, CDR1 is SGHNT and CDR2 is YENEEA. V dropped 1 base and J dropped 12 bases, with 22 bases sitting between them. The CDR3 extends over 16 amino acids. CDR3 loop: CASSLGLAEGADGQFF. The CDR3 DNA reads TGTGCCAGCAGCTTAGGTTTGGCAGAGGGTGCTGATGGGCAGTTCTTC.

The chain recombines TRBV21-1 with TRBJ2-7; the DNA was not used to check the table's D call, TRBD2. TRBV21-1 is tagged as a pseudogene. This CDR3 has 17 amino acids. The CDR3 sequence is CASPTSGSDKTYYEQYF. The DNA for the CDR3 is TGTGCCAGCCCGACTAGCGGGTCAGACAAAACCTACTACGAGCAGTACTTC.

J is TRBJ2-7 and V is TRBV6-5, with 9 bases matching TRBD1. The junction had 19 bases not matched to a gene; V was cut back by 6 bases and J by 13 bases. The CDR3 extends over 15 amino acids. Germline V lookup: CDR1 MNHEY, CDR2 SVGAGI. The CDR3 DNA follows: TGTGCCAGCAGCCCCAGGGCGGGACAGGGATTTATTAGCTACTTC. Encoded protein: CASSPRAGQGFISYF.

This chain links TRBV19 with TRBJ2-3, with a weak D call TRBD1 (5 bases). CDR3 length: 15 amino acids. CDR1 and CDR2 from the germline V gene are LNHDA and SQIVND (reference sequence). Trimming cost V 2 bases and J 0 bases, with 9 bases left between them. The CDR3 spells CASSIQGTSTDTQYF. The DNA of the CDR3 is TGTGCCAGTAGTATACAGGGTACTAGCACAGATACGCAGTATTTT. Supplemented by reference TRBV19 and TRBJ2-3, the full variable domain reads DGGITQSPKYLFRKEGQNVTLSCEQNLNHDAMYWYRQDPGQGLRLIYYSQIVNDFQKGDIAEGYSVSREKKESFPLTVTSAQKNPTAFYLCASSIQGTSTDTQYFGPGTRLTVL.

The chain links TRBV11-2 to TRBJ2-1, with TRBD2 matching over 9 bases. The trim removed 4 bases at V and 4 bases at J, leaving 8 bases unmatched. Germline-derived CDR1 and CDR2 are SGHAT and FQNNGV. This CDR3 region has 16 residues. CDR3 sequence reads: CASSSLAGEQYNEQFF. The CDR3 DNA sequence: TGTGCCAGCAGCTCGTTAGCGGGAGAGCAGTACAATGAGCAGTTCTTC. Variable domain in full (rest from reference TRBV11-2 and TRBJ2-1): EAGVAQSPRYKIIEKRQSVAFWCNPISGHATLYWYQQILGQGPKLLIQFQNNGVVDDSQLPKDRFSAERLKGVDSTLKIQPAKLEDSAVYLCASSSLAGEQYNEQFFGPGTRLTVL.

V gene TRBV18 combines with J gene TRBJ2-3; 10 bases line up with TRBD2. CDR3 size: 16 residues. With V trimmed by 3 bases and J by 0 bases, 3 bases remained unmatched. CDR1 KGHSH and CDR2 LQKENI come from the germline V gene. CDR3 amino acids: CASSPRTSGSTDTQYF. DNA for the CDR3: TGTGCCAGCTCACCTCGGACTAGCGGCAGCACAGATACGCAGTATTTT.

The CDR3 coding sequence is TGTGCCAGCTCACCCCCAGACAGATTTGGCACTGAAGCTTTCTTT. It yields the protein CASSPPDRFGTEAFF. J is TRBJ1-1 and V is TRBV18, with D perhaps matching TRBD1 (5 bases). V dropped 3 bases and J dropped 4 bases, with 15 bases sitting between them. Germline loops: CDR1 KGHSH, CDR2 LQKENI. The CDR3 extends over 15 amino acids.

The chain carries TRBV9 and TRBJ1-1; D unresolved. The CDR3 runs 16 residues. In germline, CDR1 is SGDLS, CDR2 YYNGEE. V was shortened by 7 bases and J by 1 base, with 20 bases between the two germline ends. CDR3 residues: CASGGNPVAANTEAFF. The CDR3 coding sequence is TGTGCCAGCGGAGGAAACCCCGTTGCCGCGAACACTGAAGCTTTCTTT.

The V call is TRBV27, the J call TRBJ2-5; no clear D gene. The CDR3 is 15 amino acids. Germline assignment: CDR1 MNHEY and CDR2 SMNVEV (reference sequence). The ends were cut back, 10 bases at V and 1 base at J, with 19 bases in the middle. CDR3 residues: CATPTRVRTQETQYF. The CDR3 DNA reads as TGTGCCACCCCCACCCGGGTCAGAACCCAAGAGACCCAGTACTTC.

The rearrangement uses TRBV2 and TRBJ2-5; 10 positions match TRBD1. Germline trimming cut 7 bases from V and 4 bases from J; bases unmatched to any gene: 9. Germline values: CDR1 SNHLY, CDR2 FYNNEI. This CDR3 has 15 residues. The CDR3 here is CASNRNDRGRETQYF. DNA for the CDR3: TGTGCCAGCAACCGCAACGACAGGGGGCGAGAGACCCAGTACTTC. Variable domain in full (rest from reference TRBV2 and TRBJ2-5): EPEVTQTPSHQVTQMGQEVILRCVPISNHLYFYWYRQILGQKVEFLVSFYNNEISEKSEIFDDQFSVERPDGSNFTLKIRSTKLEDSAMYFCASNRNDRGRETQYFGPGTRLLVL.

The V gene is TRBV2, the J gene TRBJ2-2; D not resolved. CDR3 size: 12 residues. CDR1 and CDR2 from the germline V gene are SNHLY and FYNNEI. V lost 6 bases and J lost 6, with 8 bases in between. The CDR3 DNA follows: TGTGCCAGCAGGAACAGCCCCGGGGAGCTGTTTTTT. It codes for CASRNSPGELFF.

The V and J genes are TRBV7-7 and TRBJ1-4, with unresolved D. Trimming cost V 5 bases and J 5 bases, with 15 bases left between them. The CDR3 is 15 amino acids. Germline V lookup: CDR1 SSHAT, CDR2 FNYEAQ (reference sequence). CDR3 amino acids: CASSKSSSRNEKLFF. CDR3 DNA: TGTGCCAGCAGCAAAAGTTCGTCTCGGAATGAAAAACTGTTTTTT.

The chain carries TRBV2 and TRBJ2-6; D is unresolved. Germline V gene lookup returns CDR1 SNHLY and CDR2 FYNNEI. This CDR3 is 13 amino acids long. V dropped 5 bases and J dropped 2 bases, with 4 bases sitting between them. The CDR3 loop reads CASSPTGANVLTF. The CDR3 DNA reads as TGTGCCAGCAGTCCCACTGGGGCCAACGTCCTGACTTTC. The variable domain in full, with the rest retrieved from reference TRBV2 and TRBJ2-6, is EPEVTQTPSHQVTQMGQEVILRCVPISNHLYFYWYRQILGQKVEFLVSFYNNEISEKSEIFDDQFSVERPDGSNFTLKIRSTKLEDSAMYFCASSPTGANVLTFGAGSRLTVL.

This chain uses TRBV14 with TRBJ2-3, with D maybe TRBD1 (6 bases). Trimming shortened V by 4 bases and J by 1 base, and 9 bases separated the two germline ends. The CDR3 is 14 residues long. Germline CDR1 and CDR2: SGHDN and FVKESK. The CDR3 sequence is CASSRGQRTDTQYF. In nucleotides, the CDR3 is TGTGCCAGCAGCCGCGGACAGCGCACAGATACGCAGTATTTT.

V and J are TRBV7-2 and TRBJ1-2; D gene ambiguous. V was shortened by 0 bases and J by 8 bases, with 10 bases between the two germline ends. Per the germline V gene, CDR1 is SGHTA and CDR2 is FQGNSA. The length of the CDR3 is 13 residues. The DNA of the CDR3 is TGTGCCAGCAGCTTAGCCCAGTTTCGAGGCTACACCTTC. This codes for CASSLAQFRGYTF.

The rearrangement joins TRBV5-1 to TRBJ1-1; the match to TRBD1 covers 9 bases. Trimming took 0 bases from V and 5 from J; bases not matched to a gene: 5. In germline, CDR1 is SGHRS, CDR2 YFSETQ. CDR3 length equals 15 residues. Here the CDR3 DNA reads TGCGCCAGCAGCTTGGAGGACAGGGGTGTGACTGAAGCTTTCTTT. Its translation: CASSLEDRGVTEAFF. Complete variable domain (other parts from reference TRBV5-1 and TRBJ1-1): KAGVTQTPRYLIKTRGQQVTLSCSPISGHRSVSWYQQTPGQGLQFLFEYFSETQRNKGNFPGRFSGRQFSNSRSEMNVSTLELGDSALYLCASSLEDRGVTEAFFGQGTRLTVV.

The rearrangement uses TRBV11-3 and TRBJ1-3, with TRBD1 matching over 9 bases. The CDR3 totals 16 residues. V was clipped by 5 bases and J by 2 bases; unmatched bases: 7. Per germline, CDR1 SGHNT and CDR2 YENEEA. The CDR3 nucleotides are TGTGCCAGCAGCGTGGGACAGGGAGCGACTGGAAACACCATATATTTT. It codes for CASSVGQGATGNTIYF.

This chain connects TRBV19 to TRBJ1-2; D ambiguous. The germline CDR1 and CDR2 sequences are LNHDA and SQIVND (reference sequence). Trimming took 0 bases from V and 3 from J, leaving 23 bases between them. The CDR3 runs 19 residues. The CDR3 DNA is TGTGCCAGTAGTATAGATGAAGTCTCTGCTGGAGGGAGTCACTATGGCTACACCTTC. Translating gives CASSIDEVSAGGSHYGYTF. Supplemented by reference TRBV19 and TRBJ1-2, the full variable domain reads DGGITQSPKYLFRKEGQNVTLSCEQNLNHDAMYWYRQDPGQGLRLIYYSQIVNDFQKGDIAEGYSVSREKKESFPLTVTSAQKNPTAFYLCASSIDEVSAGGSHYGYTFGSGTRLTVV.

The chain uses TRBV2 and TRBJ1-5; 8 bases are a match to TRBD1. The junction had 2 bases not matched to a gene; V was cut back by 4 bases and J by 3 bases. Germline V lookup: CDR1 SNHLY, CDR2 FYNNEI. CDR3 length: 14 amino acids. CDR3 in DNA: TGTGCCAGCAGTGGGACAGGGAACAATCAGCCCCAGCATTTT. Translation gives CASSGTGNNQPQHF.